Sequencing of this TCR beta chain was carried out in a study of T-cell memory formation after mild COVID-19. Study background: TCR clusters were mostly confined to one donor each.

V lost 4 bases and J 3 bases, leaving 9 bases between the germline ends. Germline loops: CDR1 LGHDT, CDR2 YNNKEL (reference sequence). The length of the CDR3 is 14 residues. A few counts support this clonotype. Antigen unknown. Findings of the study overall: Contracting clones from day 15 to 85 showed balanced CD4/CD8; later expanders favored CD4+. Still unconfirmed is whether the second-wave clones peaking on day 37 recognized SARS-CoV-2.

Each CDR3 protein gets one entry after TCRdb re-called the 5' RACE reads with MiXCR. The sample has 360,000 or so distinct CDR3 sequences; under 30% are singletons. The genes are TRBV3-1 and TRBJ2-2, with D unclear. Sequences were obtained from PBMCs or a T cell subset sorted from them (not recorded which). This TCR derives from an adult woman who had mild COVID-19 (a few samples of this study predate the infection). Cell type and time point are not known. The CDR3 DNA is TGTGCCAGCAGCCCCGAGTGGGACACCGGGGAGCTGTTTTTT. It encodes CASSPEWDTGELFF.